The 16 T cell receptor beta chains below come from one sample, sequenced in a study of T cells after yellow fever vaccination. A single record per CDR3 protein comes from TCRdb applying MiXCR to the 5' RACE reads. The repertoire has 400,000 or so distinct CDR3 sequences, 15% to 20% of them found once; the top ten carry 15% to 20%. The sequences come from PBMCs, collected before the yellow fever booster vaccination. The receptors originated from a man younger than 35 who received the YFV17D yellow fever vaccine.

The chain joins TRBV5-1 to TRBJ2-5, with 7 bases identical to TRBD1. V lost 4 bases and J lost 2; bases outside the gene matches: 8. The germline gives CDR1 SGHRS, CDR2 YFSETQ. The CDR3 covers 15 residues. DNA for the CDR3: TGCGCCAGCAGCCCTGTCCCGGGACAGCAAGAGACCCAGTACTTC. Translating it yields CASSPVPGQQETQYF.

This clonotype was observed a handful of times. This sequence joins TRBV12-3 or TRBV12-4 and TRBJ2-3; D remains unclear. This CDR3 is 14 amino acids long. V was shortened by 3 bases and J by 1 base, with 8 bases between the two germline ends. CDR3 nucleotide sequence: TGTGCCAGCAGTTTCGTGACGGGCACAGATACGCAGTATTTT. Translating gives CASSFVTGTDTQYF.

This clonotype appeared a few times. The genes are TRBV9 and TRBJ2-7; 9 nucleotides match TRBD1. CDR1 and CDR2 from the germline V gene are SGDLS and YYNGEE. V was clipped by 6 bases and J by 4 bases; unmatched bases: 5. This CDR3 has 13 amino acids. This chain's CDR3 is CASTPGQGYEQYF. CDR3 sequence (DNA): TGTGCCAGCACTCCGGGACAGGGTTACGAGCAGTACTTC.

This clonotype was picked up a small number of times. The chain combines TRBV5-1 with TRBJ2-7, with D uncertain. Trimming cost V 4 bases and J 1 base, with 9 bases left between them. This CDR3 has 13 amino acids. Germline-derived CDR1 and CDR2 are SGHRS and YFSETQ. The CDR3 sequence: CASSMGGSYEQYV. In DNA form, the CDR3 reads TGCGCCAGCAGCATGGGTGGATCCTACGAGCAGTACGTC.

This chain joins TRBV7-9 and TRBJ2-1, with D possibly matching TRBD1 (6 bases). Germline V gene sequence: CDR1 SEHNR, CDR2 FQNEAQ (reference sequence). This CDR3 has 15 amino acids. V lost 8 bases and J lost 7, with 21 bases in between. The CDR3 here is CASGHSGTQRNEQFF. Here the CDR3 DNA reads TGTGCCAGCGGTCACTCCGGGACACAAAGAAATGAGCAGTTCTTC.

This clonotype showed up just a few times. The rearrangement links TRBV10-3 to TRBJ2-3; D perhaps matches TRBD2 (5 bases). The length of the CDR3 is 12 residues. Germline V CDR1 and CDR2: ENHRY, SYGVKD. Trimming cost V 6 bases and J 4 bases, with 8 bases left between them. CDR3 sequence (DNA): TGTGCCATCAGCCCTAGCTCAGATACGCAGTATTTT. Amino acids: CAISPSSDTQYF.

This clonotype was recorded at least ten times. The chain couples TRBV6-5 to TRBJ1-1, with 7 bases aligning to TRBD1. With 4 bases clipped from V and 2 bases from J, the junction kept 7 bases outside the gene matches. The germline V gene has CDR1 MNHEY and CDR2 SVGAGI. The CDR3 is made up of 15 amino acids. The DNA of the CDR3 is TGTGCCAGCAGTTCCAGGGGGGAAGTTAACACTGAAGCTTTCTTT. Protein sequence: CASSSRGEVNTEAFF.

This clonotype showed up many times. This chain connects TRBV5-1 to TRBJ2-3; either TRBD1 or TRBD2 may supply D (5 bases each). The CDR3 loop spans 13 amino acids. Trimming cost V 5 bases and J 10 bases, with 17 bases left between them. Germline V lookup: CDR1 SGHRS, CDR2 YFSETQ. CDR3 nucleotides: TGCGCCAGCAGTGACGGGGCCCTAGACGCGCAGTATTTT. Translation: CASSDGALDAQYF.

This chain connects TRBV5-1 to TRBJ2-5; D remains ambiguous. Trimming stripped 0 bases from V and 1 base from J, with 10 bases between. CDR1 is SGHRS, CDR2 YFSETQ, per germline. This CDR3 spans 15 amino acids. CDR3 sequence (DNA): TGCGCCAGCAGCTTGGGCTCCGCCCTCCAAGAGACCCAGTACTTC. Encoded protein: CASSLGSALQETQYF.

This clonotype was detected only a few times. The rearrangement uses TRBV6-5 and TRBJ2-7; TRBD2 might be the D (5 bases). The germline V and J ends were trimmed by 7 bases and 4 bases, with 20 bases remaining between them. Germline CDR1 and CDR2: MNHEY and SVGAGI. The CDR3 has 15 residues. CDR3 loop: CASTLRVGKGYEQYF. For the CDR3, the DNA is TGTGCCAGCACTCTGCGGGTCGGGAAAGGATACGAGCAGTACTTC.

The chain links TRBV12-3 or TRBV12-4 to TRBJ1-2; 8 nucleotides align to TRBD1. Losses at the gene ends were 6 bases for V and 8 bases for J; bases not matched to a gene: 14. This CDR3 region has 15 residues. The CDR3 DNA reads as TGTGCCAGCAGCCCATCAAAAGCAGGGGGCCGGGGCTACACCTTC. The encoded protein is CASSPSKAGGRGYTF.

The chain recombines TRBV20-1 with TRBJ2-7; 7 bases align to TRBD1. This CDR3 is 15 amino acids long. With 2 bases clipped from V and 2 bases from J, the junction kept 9 bases outside the gene matches. From germline, CDR1 is DFQATT and CDR2 SNEGSKA (reference sequence). CDR3 nucleotides: TGCAGTGCTAGATTGCAGACAGGGTCCCCCTACGAGCAGTACTTC. This encodes CSARLQTGSPYEQYF.

This clonotype was seen only once. The chain uses TRBV29-1 and TRBJ1-1; TRBD1 matches at 7 bases. J was trimmed by 6 bases and V by 7 bases; bases with no gene match: 8. CDR3 length equals 12 residues. The V gene's germline CDR1 is SQVTM and CDR2 ANQGSEA. The CDR3 region is CSGYRGSAEAFF. DNA for the CDR3: TGCAGCGGGTACAGGGGTTCGGCTGAAGCTTTCTTT. The complete variable domain, with remaining parts taken from reference TRBV29-1 and TRBJ1-1, reads SAVISQKPSRDICQRGTSLTIQCQVDSQVTMMFWYRQQPGQSLTLIATANQGSEATYESGFVIDKFPISRPNLTFSTLTVSNMSPEDSSIYLCSGYRGSAEAFFGQGTRLTVV.

This clonotype came up a few times. The V and J genes are TRBV6-6 and TRBJ1-1, with a tentative D call TRBD1 (6 bases). CDR1 is MNHNY and CDR2 is SVGAGI in the germline V gene (reference sequence). Trimming removed 2 bases at V and 3 bases at J, with 13 bases between. The CDR3 length is 15 residues. CDR3 amino acids: CASSYADSTYTEAFF. The CDR3 coding sequence is TGTGCCAGCAGTTACGCGGACAGTACTTACACTGAAGCTTTCTTT.

This clonotype was recorded a few times. The rearrangement joins TRBV5-1 to TRBJ1-1; perhaps TRBD1 as D (5 bases). This CDR3 region has 13 residues. V lost 6 bases and J 1 base, leaving 10 bases between the germline ends. Germline V gene sequence: CDR1 SGHRS, CDR2 YFSETQ. This CDR3 is CASNDRENTEAFF. The CDR3 DNA sequence: TGCGCCAGCAACGACAGAGAGAACACTGAAGCTTTCTTT. Full variable domain (missing parts from reference TRBV5-1 and TRBJ1-1): KAGVTQTPRYLIKTRGQQVTLSCSPISGHRSVSWYQQTPGQGLQFLFEYFSETQRNKGNFPGRFSGRQFSNSRSEMNVSTLELGDSALYLCASNDRENTEAFFGQGTRLTVV.

The rearrangement joins TRBV5-1 to TRBJ2-1, with D uncertain. Germline assignment: CDR1 SGHRS and CDR2 YFSETQ. The CDR3 totals 15 residues. V gave up 3 bases and J gave up 6 bases, with 16 bases separating them. The CDR3 here is CASSSSRSVRNEQFF. The CDR3 DNA is TGCGCCAGCAGCTCTAGTAGATCAGTTCGCAATGAGCAGTTCTTC.